The rows below give T cell receptor beta chains drawn from one sample of a study of early T cells in non-severe SARS-CoV-2 infection. TCRdb ran MiXCR on the 5' RACE reads and lists one entry per CDR3 protein. The table shows some 80,000 distinct CDR3 sequences, with around 12% occurring only once. Sequenced sample: whole blood. These receptors originate from an adult who was a healthcare worker with PCR-confirmed SARS-CoV-2 infection or an uninfected control (not recorded which). The CDR3 runs from the conserved cysteine through the conserved F or W. The D gene is left open where the match is weak. Clone size is shown for a subset of rows, as once, few, many or a class of expanded clone.

clone size: -
D gene: -
V gene: TRBV7-9
J gene: TRBJ1-2
CDR3 DNA: TGTGCCAGCAGCATGGGGCCCTCTCACCTAAATGGCTACACCTTC
CDR3 protein: CASSMGPSHLNGYTF

clone size: -
D gene: TRBD1
V gene: TRBV2
J gene: TRBJ2-2
CDR3 DNA: TGTGCCAGCAAGGAGGGACAGGTCGTTTCGTCCGGGGAGCTGTTTTTT
CDR3 protein: CASKEGQVVSSGELFF

clone size: -
D gene: -
V gene: TRBV3-1
J gene: TRBJ2-3
CDR3 DNA: TGTGCCAGCAGCCAAGGGGAGCCGGCGAGCACAGATACGCAGTATTTT
CDR3 protein: CASSQGEPASTDTQYF

clone size: few
D gene: -
V gene: TRBV7-2
J gene: TRBJ2-3
CDR3 DNA: TGTGCCAGCAGCTTCACCCCCACAGATACGCAGTATTTT
CDR3 protein: CASSFTPTDTQYF

clone size: -
D gene: -
V gene: TRBV5-1
J gene: TRBJ1-1
CDR3 DNA: TGCGCCAGCAGCCCCGGCGGGAGGGCAAACACTGAAGCTTTCTTT
CDR3 protein: CASSPGGRANTEAFF

clone size: -
D gene: TRBD1
V gene: TRBV24-1
J gene: TRBJ2-1
CDR3 DNA: TGTGCCACCAGTGATTTAGGACAGGGGCTCAATGAGCAGTTCTTC
CDR3 protein: CATSDLGQGLNEQFF

clone size: -
D gene: TRBD2
V gene: TRBV10-2
J gene: TRBJ2-7
CDR3 DNA: TGCGCCAGCAGTGTCGGGACTAGCGGGGCTTACTCCTACGAGCAGTACTTC
CDR3 protein: CASSVGTSGAYSYEQYF

clone size: -
D gene: -
V gene: TRBV24-1
J gene: TRBJ1-5
CDR3 DNA: TGTGCCACCAGTGATCTAGATGCCGATTCGAACAATCAGCCCCAGCATTTT
CDR3 protein: CATSDLDADSNNQPQHF

clone size: many
D gene: -
V gene: TRBV20-1
J gene: TRBJ2-3
CDR3 DNA: TGCAGTGCTAGAGATCCTCTAGCGAGGGCCACAGATACGCAGTATTTT
CDR3 protein: CSARDPLARATDTQYF

clone size: -
D gene: -
V gene: TRBV20-1
J gene: TRBJ2-1
CDR3 DNA: TGCTCAGCTAGGATTAGGCGGCGCTACAATGAGCAGTTCTTC
CDR3 protein: CSARIRRRYNEQFF

clone size: -
D gene: TRBD1
V gene: TRBV5-1
J gene: TRBJ1-5
CDR3 DNA: TGCGCCAGCAGCCCGACAGGGACGGGCAATCAGCCCCAGCATTTT
CDR3 protein: CASSPTGTGNQPQHF

clone size: -
D gene: -
V gene: TRBV7-2
J gene: TRBJ2-4
CDR3 DNA: TGTGCCAGCAGCCCGCCAGGCCTTGGGGACATTCAGTACTTC
CDR3 protein: CASSPPGLGDIQYF

clone size: few
D gene: TRBD1
V gene: TRBV28
J gene: TRBJ1-2
CDR3 DNA: TGTGCCAGCAGTTTCCCAGGGGGCCTCGGCTACACCTTC
CDR3 protein: CASSFPGGLGYTF

clone size: few
D gene: TRBD1
V gene: TRBV5-5
J gene: TRBJ2-7
CDR3 DNA: TGTGCCAGCAGCCTACAGGGGGCATACGAGCAGTACTTC
CDR3 protein: CASSLQGAYEQYF

clone size: few
D gene: -
V gene: TRBV30
J gene: TRBJ2-1
CDR3 DNA: TGTGCCTGGAGTGTAAGGGGGTGGGGGCTCAGGGATGAGCAGTTCTTC
CDR3 protein: CAWSVRGWGLRDEQFF